This TCR beta chain came from a study of shared clonotypes between healthy human individuals (dated by TCRdb to the early 2020s). A note on the overall study: Three men and two women, aged 18 to 49 years, made up the cohort. Each donor's leukapheresis produced roughly between roughly 0.85 and 9.5 billion PBMCs. Different laboratories and diverse techniques were used to prepare libraries and sequence TCR repertoires, to increase sequencing depth and limit assay-specific biases. The study deeply sequenced blood TCR repertoires of about five healthy adults to estimate repertoire size and the extent of clonotype sharing between individuals. Per donor, three plates each were used for CD4 naive and CD4 memory, two for CD8 naive, and one for CD8 memory. Summary of the overall study and its limitations: Sampling was limited to blood, and TCR repertoires in tissue likely differ from TCR repertoires in blood. Sharing across a handful of donors was observed for about 5% of naive CD4, about 4% of naive CD8, 2% to 2.5% of memory CD4, and less than 0.45% of memory CD8 clonotypes. Incomplete sequencing was indicated by rarefaction of sorted-subset datasets, despite the large sequencing depth. Higher generation probabilities were observed for clonotypes shared by all four sorted-subset donors than for non-shared clonotypes. Pairwise subsampling indicated that sequencing depth was expected to affect the degree of clonotype sharing among donors. Because the study included a small number of donors, the genetic and exposure-history diversity represented was limited. Naive subsets generally had larger estimated clonotype richness than memory subsets did.

Using the deep immunoSEQ assay, multiplex PCR amplified TCR CDR3 regions from genomic DNA. Extracted genomic DNA from each cell subset was distributed evenly across all wells of several immunoSEQ 96-well plates, and each plate was treated as a replicate. For sorted subsets, each replicate PCR was loaded with approximately 190 ng genomic DNA, equivalent to some 31,000 T cell genomes. The purified libraries were quantified using a Qubit 3.0 fluorometer, sized with a Bioanalyzer 2100, and then quantified again using the KAPA Library Quantification kit. Every immunoSEQ 96-well plate was sequenced on a separate single-read 150-cycle Illumina NextSeq 550 flow cell. From the authors' description of their analysis: Because only junctional sequences without quality scores were contained in the immunoSEQ output, filtering matching that applied to full-length reads could not be performed. Sequences were annotated with PyIR, a Python wrapper for IgBLAST v1.9, and V/J genes and CDR3 were assigned using IMGT germline references. Reads were removed for weak V/J assignments (E-value above 1e-6), missing CDR3, stop codons, out-of-frame junctions, or ambiguous translated residues. A V3J clonotype was defined by an identical inferred V gene, J gene, and CDR3 amino acid sequence. To compute the percentage overlap between repertoires, the number of shared unique clonotypes was divided by the size of the smaller repertoire. Three approaches were used to assess repertoire richness: RTK rarefaction, the Chao1 estimator, and Recon v2.1 estimates of unobserved clonotypes. Generation probabilities were computed with OLGA for all TCRbeta clonotypes obtained by the gDNA method from four donors. Drawn from immuneACCESS, this table holds only the in-frame rearrangements with V and J called that TCRdb kept. Clones are partly lost; checked studies trace under half to an unresolved V gene and leave the rest unexplained. That table supplies the V and J calls and clone size; D and trimming were determined from the DNA. For this sample the table gives millions of clones, of which roughly 96% were detected only once. The ten largest clones represent more than 0.1% of the sample.

Taken from cysteine to phenylalanine, the CDR3 has 15 residues. Solely the CDR3 DNA is kept, with 45 bases framed from the first base. Between the V and J ends, shortened by 0 bases and 4 bases respectively, the junction contains 9 bases. Sequences WNHNN (CDR1) and SYGVQD (CDR2) are obtained from the germline V gene (reference sequence). The sample holds one count of this clone. The target of this receptor is not known. Per-base quality was not reported, and no clone a single base away is much larger than it. Donors were healthy HIV-negative adults with no recently reported acute infections or vaccinations. Only Caucasian adults living in Nashville, Tennessee, USA were represented among the donors. CD4+ T cells were enriched by magnetic negative selection, after which naive cells were positively selected on CD45RA and the negative fraction was taken as the memory subset. Blood was collected by leukapheresis, and PBMCs were isolated by Ficoll-Histopaque density gradient centrifugation and then cryopreserved in liquid nitrogen vapor phase. Purity and quantity of every magnetically sorted T cell population were checked by analytical flow cytometry. Genomic DNA was isolated from each sorted fraction and quantified by UV absorbance on a Nanodrop 2000c.

The sequence came from a man younger than 35 in good health. The receptor chain draws on TRBV10-1 and TRBJ2-2; 6 matching bases give a weak D call of TRBD2. Sequenced input: naive CD4+ T cells sorted from blood. The label giving this sample's cell subset or site can be read as: CD45RA+ positively selected. The CDR3 reads CASSESGGVTGELFF. The DNA sequence is TGCGCCAGCAGTGAGTCCGGGGGAGTCACCGGGGAGCTGTTTTTT.